This is a list of T cell receptor beta chains from one sample in a study of T-cell memory formation after mild COVID-19. TCRdb analysed the 5' RACE reads with MiXCR anew, one entry per CDR3 protein. The repertoire includes around 410,000 distinct CDR3 sequences, 23% of them detected once, and over 10% sits in the top ten. Sample: PBMCs or a T cell subset sorted from them (not recorded which). These receptors all come from an adult woman who had mild COVID-19 (a few samples of this study predate the infection). Cell type and time point are not known. CDR3s include the opening cysteine and the closing phenylalanine or tryptophan. The order of the fields is V gene, CDR3 protein.

V gene: TRBV12-3/TRBV12-4; CDR3 protein: CASIPAVGTSGRGYNEQFF
V gene: TRBV24-1; CDR3 protein: CATSARTGRTDTQYF
V gene: TRBV28; CDR3 protein: CASRAPDPGYEQYF
V gene: TRBV12-3/TRBV12-4; CDR3 protein: CASSLGGGREAFF
V gene: TRBV6-2/TRBV6-3; CDR3 protein: CASTELAGGPYNEQFF
V gene: TRBV20-1; CDR3 protein: CSARGGTSSTDTQYF
V gene: TRBV12-3/TRBV12-4; CDR3 protein: CASSFSGSGNEQFF
V gene: TRBV30; CDR3 protein: CAWRGNTDTQYF
V gene: TRBV7-9; CDR3 protein: CASSSRTSGKETQYF
V gene: TRBV2; CDR3 protein: CASSMTGPNTGELFF
V gene: TRBV2; CDR3 protein: CASSEALPGGGRADEQYF
V gene: TRBV7-6; CDR3 protein: CASSPVVADYNEQFF
V gene: TRBV20-1; CDR3 protein: CSARAGSNQPQHF
V gene: TRBV4-1; CDR3 protein: CASSGPWGDTEAFF
V gene: TRBV12-3/TRBV12-4; CDR3 protein: CASSPIYQDQPQHF
V gene: TRBV12-3/TRBV12-4; CDR3 protein: CASSPSKNIQYF
V gene: TRBV20-1; CDR3 protein: CSARDLRGSGRDTQYF
V gene: TRBV11-3; CDR3 protein: CASRETPGLASYNEQFF
V gene: TRBV24-1; CDR3 protein: CATSDPVDEQFF
V gene: TRBV20-1; CDR3 protein: CSANEEPQHF
V gene: TRBV29-1; CDR3 protein: CSVELAGGPSYEQYF
V gene: TRBV20-1; CDR3 protein: CSASDSNYEQYF
V gene: TRBV7-2; CDR3 protein: CASSLRLAGAAWQYF
V gene: TRBV7-6; CDR3 protein: CASSLAGLAEQYF
V gene: TRBV7-8; CDR3 protein: CASSLGHPGEETQYF
V gene: TRBV6-6; CDR3 protein: CASSYGAGELFF
V gene: TRBV7-9; CDR3 protein: CASSSGGGGQPQHF
V gene: TRBV30; CDR3 protein: CAWSPVGGATEAFF
V gene: TRBV6-1; CDR3 protein: CASSDPDRLAREQFF
V gene: TRBV20-1; CDR3 protein: CSASIGQGVWVETQYF
V gene: TRBV12-3/TRBV12-4; CDR3 protein: CASSFHWGGAPYEQYF
V gene: TRBV5-4; CDR3 protein: CASRNSGGTEAFF
V gene: TRBV30; CDR3 protein: CAWSSKASDFTDTQYF
V gene: TRBV7-8; CDR3 protein: CASTPIPGQMNTEAFF
V gene: TRBV10-3; CDR3 protein: CAISESKAGGRTDTQYF
V gene: TRBV4-1; CDR3 protein: CASSQAGQASEKLFF
V gene: TRBV5-5; CDR3 protein: CASSLDVTGATYEQYF
V gene: TRBV20-1; CDR3 protein: CSAPRRQGAMNTEAFF
V gene: TRBV28; CDR3 protein: CASSERNEQFF
V gene: TRBV27; CDR3 protein: CASRRGTGAFNEQFF
V gene: TRBV5-1; CDR3 protein: CASRIARNYGYTF
V gene: TRBV19; CDR3 protein: CASSNGQGREQFF
V gene: TRBV7-9; CDR3 protein: CASSWTGVGRGYTF
V gene: TRBV6-5; CDR3 protein: CASSRGQSAGNTIYF
V gene: TRBV7-2; CDR3 protein: CASAHSAGVRNEQFF
V gene: TRBV24-1; CDR3 protein: CATSDGVGNTEAFF
V gene: TRBV5-1; CDR3 protein: CASSRTGATNEKLFF
V gene: TRBV5-1; CDR3 protein: CASSLVGRPYEQYF
V gene: TRBV3-1; CDR3 protein: CASSYTGSPYEQYF
V gene: TRBV15; CDR3 protein: CATSRGGSPGEQFF
V gene: TRBV18; CDR3 protein: CASSPDRGTYEQYF
V gene: TRBV4-1; CDR3 protein: CASSLEGGLNTEAFF